These 15 T cell receptor beta chains were sequenced from one sample in a study of graft-versus-host responses after intestinal transplantation. The assay was immunoSEQ multiplex PCR, and TCRdb's table has in-frame clones only and misses some. The repertoire holds about 88,000 clones, with around 90% as singletons. Their antigen targets remain unknown. The source material was unstimulated CD4+ T cells sorted from spleen or lymph node cells, sampled before transplant. Receptors were obtained from a human donor who was the organ donor for an intestinal transplant.

This rearrangement joins TRBV28 to TRBJ2-7; the match to TRBD2 covers 8 bases. The germline V gene encodes CDR1 MDHEN and CDR2 SYDVKM. The CDR3 extends over 15 amino acids. With V trimmed by 6 bases and J by 3 bases, 10 bases remained unmatched. CDR3: CASSSLAGYNYEQYF. CDR3 nucleotides: TGTGCCAGCAGCAGTTTAGCGGGATATAACTACGAGCAGTACTTC.

This clone has a single count. The genes are TRBV10-1 and TRBJ2-1, with TRBD2 identical over 8 bases. Germline CDR1 WNHNN, CDR2 SYGVQD (reference sequence). This CDR3 spans 16 amino acids. Germline trimming cut 3 bases from V and 9 bases from J; bases unmatched to any gene: 13. The CDR3 DNA is TGCGCCAGCAGTGATAGTCCCGGGACTAGTGGGGGTGAGCAGTTCTTC. This gives the protein CASSDSPGTSGGEQFF.

This chain links TRBV25-1 with TRBJ2-2; 7 positions match TRBD1. Per the germline V gene, CDR1 is MGHDK and CDR2 is SYGVNS. This CDR3 contains 16 residues. Trimming cost V 4 bases and J 4 bases; bases outside gene matches: 9. CDR3 region: CASSVHRTGSTGELFF. As DNA, the CDR3 is TGTGCCAGCAGTGTTCATCGGACAGGCTCCACCGGGGAGCTGTTTTTT.

This clone came up once. The chain employs TRBV5-4 and TRBJ2-5; D unclear. Germline CDR1 SGHNT, CDR2 YYREEE (reference sequence). Trimming shortened V by 4 bases and J by 5 bases, and 15 bases separated the two germline ends. This CDR3 contains 14 residues. CDR3 DNA sequence: TGTGCCAGCAGCATGGACCCGGTGCGGGAGACCCAGTACTTC. This sequence encodes CASSMDPVRETQYF.

This rearrangement joins TRBV27 to TRBJ1-2; 11 nucleotides align to TRBD1. Per the germline V gene, CDR1 is MNHEY and CDR2 is SMNVEV (reference sequence). V was clipped by 3 bases and J by 3 bases; unmatched bases: 3. The CDR3 covers 15 residues. CDR3 coding DNA: TGTGCCAGCAGTTTCCAGGGACAGGGGGACTATGGCTACACCTTC. Translated: CASSFQGQGDYGYTF.

J is TRBJ2-1 and V is TRBV9; D may be TRBD2 (6 bases). Trimming pared 0 bases from V and 0 bases from J, leaving 7 bases between. Germline V CDR1 and CDR2: SGDLS, YYNGEE. The CDR3 covers 15 residues. This chain's CDR3 is CASSVAGGSYNEQFF. CDR3 sequence (DNA): TGTGCCAGCAGCGTAGCCGGGGGCTCCTACAATGAGCAGTTCTTC.

The genes are TRBV7-3 and TRBJ2-1, with 9 bases identical to TRBD1. Germline assignment: CDR1 SGHTA and CDR2 FQGTGA. This CDR3 contains 14 residues. V lost 4 bases, J lost 6 bases, and 4 bases stayed unmatched. The CDR3 sequence is CASSSGTGLNEQFF. CDR3 nucleotides: TGTGCCAGCAGCTCCGGGACAGGGCTCAATGAGCAGTTCTTC.

The gene calls are TRBV19 and TRBJ2-5; TRBD2 agrees at 11 bases. The CDR3 has 15 amino acids. V lost 6 bases to trimming and J lost 4 bases; unmatched junction nucleotides: 7. Germline lookup yields CDR1 LNHDA and CDR2 SQIVND (reference sequence). For the CDR3, the DNA is TGTGCCAGTAGGTTTAGCGGGGGGGCTCGAGAGACCCAGTACTTC. Its translation: CASRFSGGARETQYF.

This chain joins TRBV5-4 and TRBJ2-3; 7 bases line up with TRBD2. Germline CDR1 SGHNT, CDR2 YYREEE (reference sequence). CDR3 length: 17 amino acids. Trimming cost V 1 base and J 2 bases; bases outside gene matches: 10. This chain's CDR3 is CASSLKVGGGLTDTQYF. CDR3 bases: TGTGCCAGCAGCTTGAAGGTGGGCGGGGGACTCACAGATACGCAGTATTTT.

The chain couples TRBV6-5 to TRBJ2-3; D call uncertain. The germline CDR1 and CDR2 sequences are MNHEY and SVGAGI. Trimming shortened V by 2 bases and J by 4 bases, and 10 bases separated the two germline ends. This CDR3 has 14 residues. The CDR3 nucleotides are TGTGCCAGCAGTTACGCGAGCGCGTCAGATACGCAGTATTTT. Translation: CASSYASASDTQYF.

The chain links TRBV28 to TRBJ2-7; D is perhaps TRBD2 (5 bases). V was cut by 2 bases and J by 2 bases, with 10 bases left in between. Germline V CDR1 and CDR2: MDHEN, SYDVKM. This CDR3 contains 14 residues. The CDR3 is CASSLPGLAYEQYF. The CDR3 bases are TGTGCCAGCAGTTTACCAGGACTCGCCTACGAGCAGTACTTC.

The rearrangement links TRBV5-6 to TRBJ2-3, with D tentatively TRBD1 (6 bases). The germline V and J ends were trimmed by 1 base and 1 base, with 10 bases remaining between them. The V gene's germline CDR1 is SGHDT and CDR2 YYEEEE. The CDR3 contains 15 residues. The CDR3 sequence: CASSLQGQGTDTQYF. Here the CDR3 DNA reads TGTGCCAGCAGCTTGCAGGGGCAAGGCACAGATACGCAGTATTTT.

The chain is built from TRBV30 and TRBJ1-1; no reliable D call. V was shortened by 4 bases and J by 3 bases, with 6 bases between the two germline ends. There are 11 residues in the CDR3. Per the germline V gene, CDR1 is GTSNPN and CDR2 is SVGIG (reference sequence). The CDR3, as DNA: TGTGCCTGGAAGACTCACACTGAAGCTTTCTTT. Its translation is CAWKTHTEAFF.

V is TRBV6-5 and J is TRBJ2-7; TRBD2 agrees at 8 bases. V was clipped by 5 bases and J by 6 bases; unmatched bases: 9. CDR3 length: 14 amino acids. In germline, CDR1 is MNHEY, CDR2 SVGAGI. DNA for the CDR3: TGTGCCAGCAGTGCCCAGCGGGGGCGCGGCGAGCAGTACTTC. Translated, it gives CASSAQRGRGEQYF.

Here the CDR3 reads CASSTPGLVVNEQFF. The CDR3 DNA reads as TGTGCCAGTAGTACCCCGGGACTAGTGGTTAATGAGCAGTTCTTC. The chain couples TRBV19 to TRBJ2-1, with 8 bases matching TRBD2. V dropped 4 bases and J dropped 7; count of bases not matched to a gene: 9. CDR1 is LNHDA and CDR2 is SQIVND in the germline V gene (reference sequence). The CDR3 extends over 15 amino acids.